This T cell receptor beta chain was profiled in a study of cytomegalovirus exposure and HLA in healthy donors. This CDR3 has 13 amino acids. CDR1 and CDR2 (germline): SQVTM, ANQGSEA. V was shortened by 1 base and J by 0 bases, with 6 bases between the two germline ends. It was with 60 Vbeta and 13 Jbeta primers that the PCR ran. Method: immunoSEQ multiplex PCR; TCRdb's copy keeps in-frame clones and lacks some. The sample consists of approximately 150,000 clones, approximately 9% of them appearing once. The rearrangement joins TRBV29-1 to TRBJ1-1; D ambiguous. Sequences were obtained from PBMCs. The origin of this receptor is a male donor in good health and CMV-seronegative. Here the CDR3 DNA reads TGCAGCGTTGAAGTCAGGATGAACACTGAAGCTTTCTTT. This codes for CSVEVRMNTEAFF.